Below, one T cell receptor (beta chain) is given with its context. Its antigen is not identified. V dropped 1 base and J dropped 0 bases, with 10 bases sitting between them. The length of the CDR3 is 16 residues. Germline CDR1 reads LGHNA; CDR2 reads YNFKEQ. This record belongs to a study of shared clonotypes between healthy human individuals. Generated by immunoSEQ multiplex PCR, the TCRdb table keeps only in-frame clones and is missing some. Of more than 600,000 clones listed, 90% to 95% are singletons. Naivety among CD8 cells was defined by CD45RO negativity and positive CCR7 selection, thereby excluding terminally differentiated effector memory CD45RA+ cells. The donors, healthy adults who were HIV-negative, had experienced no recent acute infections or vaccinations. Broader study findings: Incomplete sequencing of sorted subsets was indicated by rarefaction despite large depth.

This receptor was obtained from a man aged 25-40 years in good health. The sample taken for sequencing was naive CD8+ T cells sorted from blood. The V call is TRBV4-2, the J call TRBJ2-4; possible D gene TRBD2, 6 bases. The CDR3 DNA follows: TGTGCCAGCAGCCAAGGGCCCGGGAGAGCCAAAAACATTCAGTACTTC. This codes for CASSQGPGRAKNIQYF.